The sequence of this T cell receptor beta chain was determined in a study of blood T cell repertoires in COVID-19. Study in general: Whether acute or convalescent, the COVID-19 samples came from the United States, Italy and Spain.

This clone was found once. Repertoires were generated with immunoSEQ multiplex PCR, while TCRdb's copy carries only in-frame clones and drops some. Among under 200,000 clones listed, around 85% were seen once. After removal of 6 bases from V and 6 bases from J, the junction contained 8 bases not matched to a gene. Germline V gene sequence: CDR1 SGHRS, CDR2 YFSETQ. This CDR3 is built from 14 residues. This chain connects TRBV5-1 to TRBJ2-3; 9 positions agree with TRBD2. The sequence derives from an elderly woman with COVID-19, enrolled during active disease. The sample taken for sequencing was peripheral blood. CDR3 DNA: TGCGCCAGCACCAGCGGGGGGCACGGGGATACGCAGTATTTT. Translating gives CASTSGGHGDTQYF.